These 29 T cell receptor beta chains were all obtained from the same sample, sequenced in a study of T cell repertoires in cytomegalovirus infection. TCRdb independently ran MiXCR on the reads; one entry per CDR3 protein. This sample has more than 250,000 distinct CDR3 sequences, with roughly 25% found just once. These receptors lack a known antigen. The specimen comprised cultured PBMCs, sampled from culture after CMV antigen stimulation. The source of these receptors is a human donor in good health (CMV status not recorded). Some clones in this sample may be carry-over from other donors' samples.

This clonotype came up many times. The chain combines TRBV4-2 with TRBJ2-7; D perhaps matches TRBD1 (5 bases). The CDR3 is made up of 13 amino acids. The germline gives CDR1 LGHNA, CDR2 YNFKEQ. V shed 3 bases and J shed 2 bases, with 8 bases lying between them. CDR3 in amino acids: CASSHRQPYEQYF. The CDR3, as DNA: TGTGCCAGCAGCCACAGACAGCCCTACGAGCAGTACTTC.

This rearrangement joins TRBV27 to TRBJ1-4, with 9 positions matching TRBD1. Germline-derived CDR1 and CDR2 are MNHEY and SMNVEV (reference sequence). This CDR3 has 17 amino acids. The trim removed 3 bases at V and 0 bases at J, leaving 5 bases unmatched. DNA for the CDR3: TGTGCCAGCAGTTTCACAGGGGGCGGTGCAACTAATGAAAAACTGTTTTTT. Translation gives CASSFTGGGATNEKLFF.

The chain joins TRBV25-1 to TRBJ2-1, with 9 bases matching TRBD1. Germline lookup yields CDR1 MGHDK and CDR2 SYGVNS. Losses at the gene ends were 2 bases for V and 6 bases for J; bases not matched to a gene: 5. The CDR3 spans 15 residues. CDR3 protein: CASSEAGTGLNEQFF. The CDR3 coding sequence is TGTGCCAGCAGTGAAGCCGGGACAGGGCTCAATGAGCAGTTCTTC.

The V call is TRBV5-4, the J call TRBJ2-5; 8 bases fit TRBD2. CDR1 and CDR2 (germline): SGHNT, YYREEE (reference sequence). V lost 4 bases, J lost 4 bases, and 3 bases stayed unmatched. The CDR3 has 13 residues. The CDR3 bases are TGTGCCAGCAGCCCCGGGGGGGGAGAGACCCAGTACTTC. It encodes CASSPGGGETQYF. Full variable domain (remainder filled in from reference TRBV5-4 and TRBJ2-5): ETGVTQSPTHLIKTRGQQVTLRCSSQSGHNTVSWYQQALGQGPQFIFQYYREEENGRGNFPPRFSGLQFPNYSSELNVNALELDDSALYLCASSPGGGETQYFGPGTRLLVL.

The sample holds many counts of this clonotype. The chain joins TRBV28 to TRBJ2-7, with 7 bases aligning to TRBD1. Germline CDR1 reads MDHEN; CDR2 reads SYDVKM. With 4 bases clipped from V and 3 bases from J, the junction kept 21 bases outside the gene matches. The CDR3 has 19 residues. CDR3 amino acids: CASSSSGTAAARTDYEQYV. As DNA, the CDR3 is TGTGCCAGCAGTTCCTCCGGGACAGCGGCGGCCCGAACGGACTACGAGCAGTACGTC.

This clonotype was counted at least ten times. This chain uses TRBV7-6 with TRBJ2-1, with D tentatively TRBD1 (6 bases). V was pared by 7 bases and J by 6 bases, with 22 bases between. CDR1 and CDR2 (germline): SGHVS, FNYEAQ. The CDR3 runs to 16 residues. This chain's CDR3 is CASNPPQGSLGNEQFF. DNA for the CDR3: TGTGCCAGCAATCCGCCCCAGGGGAGTTTGGGCAATGAGCAGTTCTTC.

The chain joins TRBV6-6 to TRBJ2-1, with TRBD2 matching 7 bases. The CDR3 is 15 residues long. Germline CDR1 is MNHNY and CDR2 is SVGAGI (reference sequence). Unmatched junction bases numbered 8, after V lost 2 bases and J lost 7 bases. For the CDR3, the DNA is TGTGCCAGCAGTTACGGTGCGGGAGTAGCGAATGAGCAGTTCTTC. Protein product: CASSYGAGVANEQFF.

V and J are TRBV6-1 and TRBJ2-3; D is perhaps TRBD2 (7 bases). Germline CDR1 and CDR2: MNHNS and SASEGT. V was shortened by 6 bases and J by 1 base, with 17 bases between the two germline ends. This CDR3 contains 16 residues. The CDR3 loop reads CASRRGREGRTDTQYF. The CDR3 nucleotides read TGTGCCAGCAGGAGGGGGAGGGAGGGACGCACAGATACGCAGTATTTT.

In its sample, this clonotype was seen many times. The junction departs from germline at one end; a sequencing error may be responsible. The chain joins TRBV11-2 to TRBJ1-2; 8 nucleotides line up with TRBD1. The germline CDR1 and CDR2 sequences are SGHAT and FQNNGV. The CDR3 totals 13 residues. CDR3 in amino acids: CASSIDRGNGYTF. For the CDR3, the DNA is TGTGCCAGCAGCATAGACAGGGGCAATGGCTACACCTTC.

The chain employs TRBV29-1 and TRBJ2-1; possibly TRBD2 for D (5 bases). The CDR3 totals 12 residues. Germline lookup yields CDR1 SQVTM and CDR2 ANQGSEA. Trimming left V 4 bases short and J 5 bases short, with 9 bases between. This CDR3 reads CSVAGKHNEQFF. CDR3 coding DNA: TGCAGCGTTGCGGGGAAACACAATGAGCAGTTCTTC.

This clonotype was counted between two and nine times. CDR3 amino acids: CAISEGSSGNTIYF. CDR3 DNA: TGTGCCATCAGTGAGGGCAGCTCTGGAAACACCATATATTTT. This chain connects TRBV10-3 to TRBJ1-3; D is uncertain. V was cut by 2 bases and J by 0 bases, with 5 bases left in between. The CDR3 consists of 14 residues. CDR1 and CDR2 from the germline V gene are ENHRY and SYGVKD.

The CDR3 protein is CASSPGLALEQYV. As DNA, the CDR3 is TGTGCCAGCTCACCCGGACTAGCCTTGGAGCAGTACGTC. V and J are TRBV18 and TRBJ2-7; the match to TRBD2 covers 8 bases. The germline gives CDR1 KGHSH, CDR2 LQKENI. This CDR3 has 13 residues. Trimming at V came to 3 bases and at J to 7 bases, leaving 5 bases not matched to a gene.

This clonotype was picked up many times. The chain links TRBV7-2 to TRBJ2-7; D uncertain. V lost 1 base, J lost 3 bases, and 13 bases lay in between. This CDR3 is built from 15 residues. Germline V gives CDR1 SGHTA, CDR2 FQGNSA. This CDR3 reads CASSLDMGPGYEQYF. In DNA form, the CDR3 reads TGTGCCAGCAGCTTAGATATGGGCCCAGGCTACGAGCAGTACTTC.

In this sample, this clonotype turned up a few times. The chain combines TRBV7-9 with TRBJ2-1, with D unclear. CDR1 and CDR2 from the germline V gene are SEHNR and FQNEAQ (reference sequence). CDR3 length equals 13 residues. Trimming stripped 0 bases from V and 7 bases from J, with 7 bases between. In DNA, the CDR3 is TGTGCCAGCAGCTTAGCGCCCCGGAATGAGCAGTTCTTC. Protein: CASSLAPRNEQFF. Full variable domain (remainder filled in from reference TRBV7-9 and TRBJ2-1): DTGVSQNPRHKITKRGQNVTFRCDPISEHNRLYWYRQTLGQGPEFLTYFQNEAQLEKSRLLSDRFSAERPKGSFSTLEIQRTEQGDSAMYLCASSLAPRNEQFFGPGTRLTVL.

The table lists this clonotype with a few counts. V gene TRBV4-1 combines with J gene TRBJ2-1; TRBD2 aligns across 10 bases. V trimming: 3 bases; J trimming: 9 bases; junction bases outside the gene matches: 8. Germline V CDR1 and CDR2: MGHRA, YSYEKL. The CDR3 has 15 amino acids. CDR3 DNA: TGCGCCAGCAGCCAGCCCCCTAGCGGGAGAAGTGAGCAGTTCTTC. Its translation: CASSQPPSGRSEQFF.

The gene calls are TRBV4-1 and TRBJ1-4; the match to TRBD1 covers 12 bases. Unmatched junction bases numbered 14, after V lost 4 bases and J lost 8 bases. The germline CDR1 and CDR2 sequences are MGHRA and YSYEKL. This CDR3 is built from 18 residues. CDR3 region: CASSRSGTGGGIGEKLFF. DNA of the CDR3: TGCGCCAGCAGCCGTTCCGGGACAGGGGGCGGGATCGGCGAAAAACTGTTTTTT.

There are a few counts of this clonotype. The rearrangement uses TRBV20-1 and TRBJ1-6; maybe TRBD1 (6 bases). V was pared by 1 base and J by 6 bases, with 10 bases between. CDR1 and CDR2 from the germline V gene are DFQATT and SNEGSKA (reference sequence). CDR3 length: 14 residues. The CDR3 here is CSARGGGLNSPLHF. Written as DNA, the CDR3 is TGCAGTGCTAGAGGTGGGGGGCTTAATTCACCCCTCCACTTT.

This clonotype was counted a few times. The rearrangement uses TRBV4-3 and TRBJ2-7; TRBD2 agrees at 9 bases. This CDR3 comprises 15 residues. The germline CDR1 and CDR2 sequences are LGHNA and YSLEER. Unmatched junction bases numbered 5, after V lost 3 bases and J lost 2 bases. CDR3 in DNA: TGCGCCAGCAGCCAGGAAGGGACTAGCCCCTACGAGCAGTACTTC. This encodes CASSQEGTSPYEQYF.

V and J are TRBV9 and TRBJ1-2; tentatively, D is TRBD1 (5 bases). The CDR3 sequence is 14 residues long. Germline assignment: CDR1 SGDLS and CDR2 YYNGEE. Trimming removed 2 bases from V and 4 bases from J, with 12 bases in between. The chain's CDR3 is CASSVGTPAYGYTF. The DNA of the CDR3 is TGTGCCAGCAGCGTGGGGACGCCGGCCTATGGCTACACCTTC.

This clonotype was found many times. This chain joins TRBV7-2 and TRBJ2-5; no clear D gene. CDR1 and CDR2 (germline): SGHTA, FQGNSA. There are 13 residues in the CDR3. V was clipped by 2 bases and J by 4 bases, with 8 bases between them. The CDR3 DNA is TGTGCCAGCAGCTTATCCCCCGCAGAGACCCAGTACTTC. Amino acids: CASSLSPAETQYF. The variable domain in full, completed from reference TRBV7-2 and TRBJ2-5, reads GAGVSQSPSNKVTEKGKDVELRCDPISGHTALYWYRQSLGQGLEFLIYFQGNSAPDKSGLPSDRFSAERTGGSVSTLTIQRTQQEDSAVYLCASSLSPAETQYFGPGTRLLVL.

In its sample, this clonotype was seen a few times. V is TRBV9 and J is TRBJ1-2, with TRBD1 matching over 12 bases. Trimming at V came to 4 bases and at J to 6 bases, leaving 10 bases not matched to a gene. Germline V CDR1 and CDR2: SGDLS, YYNGEE. CDR3 length equals 16 residues. CDR3 loop: CASSPGGDRGRDGYTF. The CDR3 nucleotides are TGTGCCAGCAGCCCGGGCGGGGACAGGGGGCGCGATGGCTACACCTTC.

This clonotype is judged medium-sized. This rearrangement joins TRBV7-2 to TRBJ1-1; no definite D call. This CDR3 comprises 13 residues. V shed 7 bases and J shed 7 bases, with 16 bases lying between them. The germline V gene has CDR1 SGHTA and CDR2 FQGNSA. The chain's CDR3 is CASNAFVGGEAFF. The CDR3 bases are TGTGCCAGCAACGCCTTCGTAGGAGGTGAAGCTTTCTTT.

The chain joins TRBV6-6 to TRBJ1-2; D is perhaps TRBD1 (5 bases). The length of the CDR3 is 15 residues. Trimming took 5 bases from V and 0 from J, leaving 13 bases between them. CDR1 and CDR2 from the germline V gene are MNHNY and SVGAGI (reference sequence). CDR3 nucleotide sequence: TGTGCCAGCAGTACCACCCGGGACCCTAACTATGGCTACACCTTC. Amino acids: CASSTTRDPNYGYTF.

The chain employs TRBV2 and TRBJ2-1; the D is unclear. Germline CDR1 is SNHLY and CDR2 is FYNNEI. There are 17 residues in the CDR3. V lost 2 bases and J 8 bases, leaving 22 bases between the germline ends. The CDR3: CASSESLSSGGLHEQFF. CDR3 DNA sequence: TGTGCCAGCAGTGAATCACTCTCTAGTGGTGGCCTCCATGAGCAGTTCTTC.

Of note for this clonotype: The missing conserved phenylalanine or tryptophan at the end of this CDR3 makes a read error likely. This chain links TRBV7-9 with TRBJ2-2; D unclear. Deletions cut 4 bases from V and 2 bases from J, with 20 bases between. The length of the CDR3 is 18 residues. In germline, CDR1 is SEHNR, CDR2 FQNEAQ (reference sequence). The CDR3, as DNA: TGTGCCAGCAGCTACGGCAGAACCGATTACCCAAACACCGGGGAGCTGTTTCTT. This codes for CASSYGRTDYPNTGELFL.

This chain links TRBV19 with TRBJ1-5; D is perhaps TRBD1 (5 bases). V was shortened by 3 bases and J by 11 bases, with 17 bases between the two germline ends. Germline CDR1 is LNHDA and CDR2 is SQIVND (reference sequence). There are 14 residues in the CDR3. The CDR3 bases are TGTGCCAGTAGTATGCGGGGCGAAATCCCAACCCAGCATTTT. Translation gives CASSMRGEIPTQHF. The whole variable domain, filled in from reference TRBV19 and TRBJ1-5, reads DGGITQSPKYLFRKEGQNVTLSCEQNLNHDAMYWYRQDPGQGLRLIYYSQIVNDFQKGDIAEGYSVSREKKESFPLTVTSAQKNPTAFYLCASSMRGEIPTQHFGDGTRLSIL.

V gene TRBV7-9 combines with J gene TRBJ1-1, with 7 bases lining up with TRBD1. V lost 8 bases, J lost 13 bases, and 10 bases stayed unmatched. Germline values: CDR1 SEHNR, CDR2 FQNEAQ (reference sequence). The CDR3 spans 11 residues. CDR3 amino acids: CASDDRDQGFF. CDR3 DNA: TGTGCCAGCGACGACAGGGACCAAGGTTTCTTT.

This clonotype was counted a few times. The CDR3 spells CASRSSRGGPNTEAFF. CDR3 nucleotides: TGTGCCAGCAGGTCATCCCGAGGGGGGCCGAACACTGAAGCTTTCTTT. V is TRBV6-2 or TRBV6-3 and J is TRBJ1-1; maybe TRBD1 (6 bases). The CDR3 runs to 16 residues. V lost 6 bases, J lost 1 base, and 18 bases lay in between. Per the germline V gene, CDR1 is MNHEY and CDR2 is SVGEGT.

This clonotype was observed a handful of times. The chain links TRBV20-1 to TRBJ2-5; TRBD2 matches 10 bases. The CDR3 totals 15 residues. Trimming cost V 4 bases and J 5 bases; bases outside gene matches: 10. CDR1 is DFQATT and CDR2 is SNEGSKA in the germline V gene (reference sequence). The CDR3 nucleotides are TGCAGTGCTACCGGGGGACTAGCGATAAGGGAGACCCAGTACTTC. Protein: CSATGGLAIRETQYF.